This T cell receptor (beta chain) is drawn from a study of blood T cell repertoires in COVID-19. V trimming: 1 base; J trimming: 1 base; junction bases outside the gene matches: 5. The length of the CDR3 is 16 residues. Germline V gene lookup returns CDR1 SGHDT and CDR2 YYEEEE. Under the authors' procedure: How many nucleated cells were present was estimated from reference gene primer amplification. TCRdb's table, derived via immunoSEQ multiplex PCR, lists solely in-frame clones and lacks some. From that table come the V and J calls and clone size; the DNA was used to work out D and trimming. The sample yields about 100,000 clones, 86% seen once. The study drew participants aged about 18 to 89 years from some 25 US areas. Recovered status applied to Cohort 3 donors who had two consecutive negative PCRs. It also applied to those with clearance or with symptom resolution.

Sequencing was performed on PBMCs or T cells enriched from blood (not recorded which). The V gene is TRBV5-6, the J gene TRBJ1-1; TRBD1 agrees at 9 bases. The source of this sequence is a woman aged 45-65 years who had recovered from COVID-19. The CDR3 sequence is CASSLLVQGANTEAFF. CDR3 coding DNA: TGTGCCAGCAGCTTGTTAGTACAGGGGGCGAACACTGAAGCTTTCTTT.